The 9 T cell receptor beta chains presented below share a single source sample, sequenced in a study of CD8 T cells in ankylosing spondylitis. TCRdb reprocessed the 5' RACE reads with MiXCR, giving one entry per CDR3 protein. The sample consists of some 95,000 distinct CDR3 sequences, roughly 8.8% of them appearing once. The sample was blood, either unsorted or a sorted T cell fraction (not recorded which). The receptor set was obtained from a male donor with ankylosing spondylitis or in good health (not recorded which).

A word on this clonotype: A much more abundant neighbour one base away suggests this may be a read error. This chain links TRBV6-5 with TRBJ1-5; D is perhaps TRBD1 (5 bases). Germline V lookup: CDR1 MNHEY, CDR2 SVGAGI. This CDR3 spans 14 amino acids. The CDR3 DNA follows: TGTGCCAGCAGTTACAGGGGTGGAAATCAGTCCCAGCATTTT. Protein: CASSYRGGNQSQHF.

This clonotype was counted at least ten times. The chain joins TRBV11-2 to TRBJ2-3; the match to TRBD1 covers 7 bases. V was pared by 5 bases and J by 4 bases, with 6 bases of the junction left unmatched. This CDR3 region has 14 residues. Germline CDR1 and CDR2: SGHAT and FQNNGV. The CDR3 nucleotides are TGTGCCAGCAGCCGCGACAGGGTCCCAGATACGCAGTATTTT. It translates to CASSRDRVPDTQYF.

In its sample, this clonotype was seen many times. This rearrangement joins TRBV6-1 to TRBJ2-7; 9 nucleotides line up with TRBD2. The CDR3 runs 14 residues. Germline-derived CDR1 and CDR2 are MNHNS and SASEGT. Trimming cost V 6 bases and J 5 bases; bases outside gene matches: 8. This CDR3 is CASSPGLATHEQYF. The DNA of the CDR3 is TGTGCCAGCAGCCCCGGACTAGCGACCCACGAGCAGTACTTC.

This clonotype showed up many times. The chain has TRBV19 and TRBJ1-5; D is uncertain. The germline V and J ends were trimmed by 2 bases and 6 bases, with 8 bases remaining between them. The germline V gene has CDR1 LNHDA and CDR2 SQIVND (reference sequence). This CDR3 contains 13 residues. CDR3 DNA: TGTGCCAGTAGTATACGGGGAGGTCAGCCCCAGCATTTT. Encoded protein: CASSIRGGQPQHF.

This clonotype has at least ten counts. CDR3 sequence reads: CASSLSGGNTGELFF. The CDR3 DNA is TGCGCCAGCAGCTTGAGTGGGGGGAACACCGGGGAGCTGTTTTTT. V gene TRBV5-1 combines with J gene TRBJ2-2; D could derive from TRBD1 or TRBD2 (5 bases each). The length of the CDR3 is 15 residues. V shed 1 base and J shed 1 base, with 8 bases lying between them. Germline V gene data show CDR1 as SGHRS and CDR2 as YFSETQ.

This clonotype occurred many times. J is TRBJ2-2 and V is TRBV7-1; tentative D call: TRBD1 (5 bases). TRBV7-1 is an ORF, and what it does is uncertain. Trimming pared 3 bases from V and 0 bases from J, leaving 8 bases between. The CDR3 totals 15 residues. Here the CDR3 DNA reads TGTGCCAGCAGCTCCAGGGTGGCGAACACCGGGGAGCTGTTTTTT. It encodes CASSSRVANTGELFF.

The rearrangement uses TRBV18 and TRBJ2-7; the D is unclear. The germline gives CDR1 KGHSH, CDR2 LQKENI. V was cut by 3 bases and J by 2 bases, with 11 bases left in between. This CDR3 is built from 14 residues. CDR3 residues: CASSPPARTYEQYF. In nucleotides, the CDR3 is TGTGCCAGCTCACCCCCGGCACGCACCTACGAGCAGTACTTC.

This clonotype appeared many times. The chain uses TRBV18 and TRBJ2-7; 8 bases are shared with TRBD2. Germline V gene lookup returns CDR1 KGHSH and CDR2 LQKENI. The CDR3 spans 15 residues. The junction had 11 bases not matched to a gene; V was cut back by 8 bases and J by 2 bases. CDR3 DNA sequence: TGTGCCAGCGGTAATGGGCTAGCGGGTACCTACGAGCAGTACTTC. Amino acids: CASGNGLAGTYEQYF.

This clonotype was seen a handful of times. V gene TRBV27 combines with J gene TRBJ2-1; the D gene is possibly TRBD1 (7 bases). Trimming pared 5 bases from V and 7 bases from J, leaving 12 bases between. Germline CDR1 is MNHEY and CDR2 is SMNVEV (reference sequence). The length of the CDR3 is 13 residues. In DNA, the CDR3 is TGTGCCAGCAGTGCCAGGGGGAGGAATGAGCAGTTCTTC. The encoded protein is CASSARGRNEQFF.